This entry lists 28 T cell receptor beta chains sequenced from one sample in a study of cytomegalovirus exposure and HLA in healthy donors (dated by TCRdb to the late 2010s). The protocol used for the library was the immunoSEQ multiplex PCR assay. For the multiplex PCR, a mixture combining 60 forward primers for TCR Vbeta segments and 13 reverse primers for TCR Jbeta segments was used. TCRdb obtained this table from immuneACCESS and retained in-frame rearrangements with V and J assigned. These tables miss some clones; where compared with another copy, unresolved V genes account for less than half of the shortfall, and the remainder is unexplained. The sample has about 120,000 clones on record, around 74% of them singletons. The ten largest clones take up 1.5% to 2% of the sample. Sequencing was done on a sample of PBMCs. These receptors were collected from a woman aged 18-29 years in good health and CMV-seronegative.

The genes are TRBV30 and TRBJ2-2, with D maybe TRBD1 (6 bases). Deletions cut 1 base from V and 0 bases from J, with 12 bases between. The CDR3 runs 16 residues. CDR1 is GTSNPN, CDR2 SVGIG, per germline (reference sequence). The CDR3 loop is CAWSGWGPTNTGELFF. CDR3 in DNA: TGTGCCTGGAGTGGTTGGGGGCCCACGAACACCGGGGAGCTGTTTTTT.

The gene calls are TRBV6-5 and TRBJ2-7; maybe TRBD2 (5 bases). Germline V gives CDR1 MNHEY, CDR2 SVGAGI. V was trimmed by 5 bases and J by 4 bases, leaving 15 bases between them. CDR3 size: 14 residues. CDR3 sequence (DNA): TGTGCCAGCAGTCGTAATAAGGGAGTATACGAGCAGTACTTC. Its protein is CASSRNKGVYEQYF.

This clone was recorded a few times. The rearrangement links TRBV27 to TRBJ2-1; no clear D. V lost 4 bases to trimming and J lost 5 bases, with 9 bases between them. The CDR3 contains 13 residues. The germline gives CDR1 MNHEY, CDR2 SMNVEV (reference sequence). CDR3 sequence reads: CASSYQVDNEQFF. CDR3 DNA: TGTGCCAGCAGTTATCAGGTCGACAATGAGCAGTTCTTC.

J is TRBJ1-1 and V is TRBV15; 8 nucleotides agree with TRBD1. CDR3 length: 14 amino acids. V shed 3 bases and J 1 base; nucleotides not matched to a gene: 1. CDR1 is LNHNV, CDR2 YYDKDF, per germline (reference sequence). DNA of the CDR3: TGTGCCACCAGCAGGACAGGGGAGAACACTGAAGCTTTCTTT. It specifies CATSRTGENTEAFF. Filled out from reference TRBV15 and TRBJ1-1, the complete variable domain reads DAMVIQNPRYQVTQFGKPVTLSCSQTLNHNVMYWYQQKSSQAPKLLFHYYDKDFNNEADTPDNFQSRRPNTSFCFLDIRSPGLGDTAMYLCATSRTGENTEAFFGQGTRLTVV.

The genes are TRBV7-2 and TRBJ1-6; weak D call: TRBD1 (5 bases). Looked up from germline, CDR1 is SGHTA and CDR2 is FQGNSA. V was clipped by 8 bases and J by 5 bases, with 10 bases between them. This CDR3 spans 13 amino acids. The CDR3 loop is CASEPGDNSPLHF. The CDR3 bases are TGTGCCAGCGAGCCGGGGGATAATTCACCCCTCCACTTT.

The V call is TRBV18, the J call TRBJ2-3; D call uncertain. The CDR3 extends over 16 amino acids. Germline CDR1 and CDR2: KGHSH and LQKENI. V was pared by 0 bases and J by 0 bases, with 10 bases between. CDR3 residues: CASSPPSGRSTDTQYF. CDR3 coding DNA: TGTGCCAGCTCACCACCATCTGGGCGTAGCACAGATACGCAGTATTTT.

The V call is TRBV5-4, the J call TRBJ2-6, with D possibly matching TRBD1 (5 bases). The germline gives CDR1 SGHNT, CDR2 YYREEE (reference sequence). Trimming took 0 bases from V and 2 from J, leaving 6 bases between them. The CDR3 sequence is 15 residues long. CDR3 residues: CASSLGRAGANVLTF. The CDR3 DNA reads TGTGCCAGCAGCTTGGGCAGGGCTGGGGCCAACGTCCTGACTTTC.

The chain combines TRBV2 with TRBJ1-5, with D tentatively TRBD1 (6 bases). Trimming removed 6 bases from V and 0 bases from J, with 18 bases in between. The CDR3 is 17 amino acids. CDR1 is SNHLY, CDR2 FYNNEI, per germline. The CDR3 sequence is CASSDVPGDYSNQPQHF. CDR3 DNA: TGTGCCAGCAGCGACGTACCAGGGGACTATAGCAATCAGCCCCAGCATTTT.

The gene calls are TRBV6-6 and TRBJ2-3; the match to TRBD2 covers 7 bases. Germline assignment: CDR1 MNHNY and CDR2 SVGAGI (reference sequence). V dropped 7 bases and J dropped 2; count of bases not matched to a gene: 9. The CDR3 is made up of 15 amino acids. This chain's CDR3 is CASTSEGRVTDTQYF. CDR3 coding DNA: TGTGCCAGCACCTCGGAAGGGAGGGTCACAGATACGCAGTATTTT.

The V call is TRBV19, the J call TRBJ1-5; TRBD1 matches at 10 bases. J gave up 3 bases and V 5 bases, and 7 bases lay outside the gene matches. CDR3 length equals 16 residues. The V gene's germline CDR1 is LNHDA and CDR2 SQIVND (reference sequence). The DNA for the CDR3 is TGTGCCAGTAGTCGAAGACAGGGGGCCTCCAATCAGCCCCAGCATTTT. It yields the protein CASSRRQGASNQPQHF.

The rearrangement uses TRBV7-9 and TRBJ1-1, with D unclear. V was cut by 6 bases and J by 10 bases, with 24 bases left in between. Germline loops: CDR1 SEHNR, CDR2 FQNEAQ (reference sequence). This CDR3 region has 15 residues. For the CDR3, the DNA is TGTGCCAGCAGTCCCGTTTTAAGCGGGGATAGCAGAGCTTTCTTT. Translated: CASSPVLSGDSRAFF.

This sequence joins TRBV14 and TRBJ1-1; tentative D call: TRBD1 (5 bases). There are 17 residues in the CDR3. Germline V gives CDR1 SGHDN, CDR2 FVKESK. With 4 bases removed from V and 1 base from J, the gap between germline ends came to 19 bases. The chain's CDR3 is CASSPLAGGGGNTEAFF. CDR3 bases: TGTGCCAGCAGCCCCCTAGCCGGGGGTGGGGGGAACACTGAAGCTTTCTTT.

The V call is TRBV25-1, the J call TRBJ1-3, with D perhaps TRBD1 (6 bases). CDR1 and CDR2 from the germline V gene are MGHDK and SYGVNS. The CDR3 totals 18 residues. Between the trimmed V and J ends, which lost 0 bases and 0 bases, there was a span of 15 bases. The CDR3 DNA reads TGTGCCAGCAGTGAATATCGTGGGGACACTTACTCTGGAAACACCATATATTTT. It yields the protein CASSEYRGDTYSGNTIYF. The full variable domain, rest sourced from reference TRBV25-1 and TRBJ1-3, is EADIYQTPRYLVIGTGKKITLECSQTMGHDKMYWYQQDPGMELHLIHYSYGVNSTEKGDLSSESTVSRIRTEHFPLTLESARPSHTSQYLCASSEYRGDTYSGNTIYFGEGSWLTVV.

This rearrangement joins TRBV25-1 to TRBJ2-5, with D maybe TRBD2 (6 bases). Trimming shortened V by 8 bases and J by 6 bases, and 19 bases separated the two germline ends. Germline values: CDR1 MGHDK, CDR2 SYGVNS. CDR3 size: 14 residues. The CDR3 loop reads CASGEVGTVQTQYF. The DNA of the CDR3 is TGTGCCAGCGGGGAAGTGGGGACTGTGCAGACCCAGTACTTC.

The chain uses TRBV7-2 and TRBJ2-3; D is unresolved. The germline V gene encodes CDR1 SGHTA and CDR2 FQGNSA. Trimming took 2 bases from V and 2 from J, leaving 8 bases between them. CDR3 length: 14 amino acids. The CDR3 loop reads CASSLRSNTDTQYF. DNA for the CDR3: TGTGCCAGCAGCTTAAGGAGCAACACAGATACGCAGTATTTT.

The chain recombines TRBV7-9 with TRBJ2-6; possible D gene TRBD1, 6 bases. This CDR3 comprises 17 residues. V lost 5 bases to trimming and J lost 0 bases, with 14 bases between them. The V gene's germline CDR1 is SEHNR and CDR2 FQNEAQ (reference sequence). CDR3 protein: CASSLDRTSSGANVLTF. In nucleotides, the CDR3 is TGTGCCAGCAGCCTGGACAGAACAAGCTCTGGGGCCAACGTCCTGACTTTC.

This chain joins TRBV19 and TRBJ1-5, with a weak D call TRBD1 (5 bases). Germline-derived CDR1 and CDR2 are LNHDA and SQIVND (reference sequence). The CDR3 consists of 14 residues. Between the trimmed V and J ends, which lost 4 bases and 4 bases, there was a span of 11 bases. CDR3 protein: CASSKRQRNQPQHF. The CDR3 DNA reads TGTGCCAGTAGTAAAAGACAGAGGAATCAGCCCCAGCATTTT. Full variable domain (remainder filled in from reference TRBV19 and TRBJ1-5): DGGITQSPKYLFRKEGQNVTLSCEQNLNHDAMYWYRQDPGQGLRLIYYSQIVNDFQKGDIAEGYSVSREKKESFPLTVTSAQKNPTAFYLCASSKRQRNQPQHFGDGTRLSIL.

This rearrangement joins TRBV5-1 to TRBJ2-7, with D unclear. CDR3 length equals 13 residues. Trimming removed 0 bases at V and 4 bases at J, with 8 bases between. Germline values: CDR1 SGHRS, CDR2 YFSETQ. CDR3: CASSLGPQYEQYF. Here the CDR3 DNA reads TGCGCCAGCAGCTTGGGTCCCCAGTACGAGCAGTACTTC.

By sample share, this clone is medium-sized (0.01 to 0.1%). The J gene is TRBJ1-1, the V gene TRBV29-1; TRBD1 might be the D (5 bases). The CDR3 contains 13 residues. Trimming cost V 7 bases and J 3 bases, with 15 bases left between them. Germline CDR1 reads SQVTM; CDR2 reads ANQGSEA. As DNA, the CDR3 is TGCAGCGCCTCGGTGGGAGGGGACACTGAAGCTTTCTTT. Amino acids: CSASVGGDTEAFF.

The chain combines TRBV10-3 with TRBJ1-6; D gene unclear. CDR3 size: 14 residues. V was cut by 7 bases and J by 7 bases, with 14 bases left in between. In germline, CDR1 is ENHRY, CDR2 SYGVKD. The CDR3 sequence: CAITDSTTNSPLHF. CDR3 nucleotides: TGTGCCATCACGGACTCTACCACCAATTCACCCCTCCACTTT.

In this sample, this clone is medium-sized (0.01 to 0.1%). The chain uses TRBV6-1 and TRBJ2-6, with 7 nucleotides matching TRBD2. Germline CDR1 reads MNHNS; CDR2 reads SASEGT. There are 15 residues in the CDR3. With V trimmed by 2 bases and J by 4 bases, 2 bases remained unmatched. CDR3 residues: CASSETSDGANVLTF. Written as DNA, the CDR3 is TGTGCCAGCAGTGAAACTAGCGACGGGGCCAACGTCCTGACTTTC.

V is TRBV5-4 and J is TRBJ1-2; D may be TRBD1 (6 bases). Trimming pared 2 bases from V and 3 bases from J, leaving 14 bases between. In germline, CDR1 is SGHNT, CDR2 YYREEE (reference sequence). The CDR3 contains 15 residues. CDR3: CASSLDAAGDYGYTF. The CDR3 DNA reads as TGTGCCAGCAGCTTAGACGCAGCAGGGGACTATGGCTACACCTTC.

This clone was recorded a few times. The V and J genes are TRBV6-4 and TRBJ2-2; the match to TRBD1 covers 9 bases. The length of the CDR3 is 16 residues. The V segment lost 1 base and the J segment 2 bases; nucleotides outside the gene matches: 2. In germline, CDR1 is MRHNA, CDR2 SNTAGT. As DNA, the CDR3 is TGTGCCAGCAGTGACTGGGGACAGGGCAACACCGGGGAGCTGTTTTTT. This codes for CASSDWGQGNTGELFF.

The chain recombines TRBV5-1 with TRBJ2-3; TRBD2 agrees at 7 bases. V shed 3 bases, J shed 3 bases, and the junction held 7 bases outside the gene matches. The length of the CDR3 is 15 residues. Germline V gene data show CDR1 as SGHRS and CDR2 as YFSETQ. In DNA, the CDR3 is TGCGCCAGCAGCTCGTTAGTGGGGGGGACAGATACGCAGTATTTT. The encoded protein is CASSSLVGGTDTQYF.

The V gene is TRBV13, the J gene TRBJ1-2, with D possibly TRBD1 on 6 matching bases. Looked up from germline, CDR1 is PRHDT and CDR2 is FYEKMQ (reference sequence). This CDR3 is built from 13 residues. V was shortened by 2 bases and J by 2 bases, with 6 bases between the two germline ends. DNA for the CDR3: TGTGCCAGCAGCTTAACAGGGAACTATGGCTACACCTTC. Translating it yields CASSLTGNYGYTF.

The chain carries TRBV7-6 and TRBJ1-2; 11 bases are shared with TRBD1. Looked up from germline, CDR1 is SGHVS and CDR2 is FNYEAQ. Unmatched junction bases numbered 4, after V lost 5 bases and J lost 5 bases. The CDR3 spans 14 residues. CDR3 in amino acids: CASSGGTGGYGYTF. DNA for the CDR3: TGTGCCAGCAGCGGCGGGACAGGGGGTTATGGCTACACCTTC.

The chain uses TRBV10-2 and TRBJ1-2, with a possible D match to TRBD1 (5 bases). V dropped 7 bases and J dropped 8 bases, with 23 bases sitting between them. CDR1 and CDR2 (germline): WSHSY, SAAADI. The CDR3 covers 15 residues. CDR3 sequence (DNA): TGCGCCAGCACCTTTACCGACAGCGAACTAATGGGCTACACCTTC. This encodes CASTFTDSELMGYTF.

The CDR3, as DNA: TGTGCCTGGCGAACAGGGCACGGAAACACCATATATTTT. This translates into CAWRTGHGNTIYF. The genes are TRBV30 and TRBJ1-3, with D possibly matching TRBD1 (6 bases). The CDR3 is made up of 13 amino acids. V was cut by 5 bases and J by 4 bases, with 12 bases left in between. The V gene's germline CDR1 is GTSNPN and CDR2 SVGIG (reference sequence). Variable domain in full (rest from reference TRBV30 and TRBJ1-3): SQTIHQWPATLVQPVGSPLSLECTVEGTSNPNLYWYRQAAGRGLQLLFYSVGIGQISSEVPQNLSASRPQDRQFILSSKKLLLSDSGFYLCAWRTGHGNTIYFGEGSWLTVV.